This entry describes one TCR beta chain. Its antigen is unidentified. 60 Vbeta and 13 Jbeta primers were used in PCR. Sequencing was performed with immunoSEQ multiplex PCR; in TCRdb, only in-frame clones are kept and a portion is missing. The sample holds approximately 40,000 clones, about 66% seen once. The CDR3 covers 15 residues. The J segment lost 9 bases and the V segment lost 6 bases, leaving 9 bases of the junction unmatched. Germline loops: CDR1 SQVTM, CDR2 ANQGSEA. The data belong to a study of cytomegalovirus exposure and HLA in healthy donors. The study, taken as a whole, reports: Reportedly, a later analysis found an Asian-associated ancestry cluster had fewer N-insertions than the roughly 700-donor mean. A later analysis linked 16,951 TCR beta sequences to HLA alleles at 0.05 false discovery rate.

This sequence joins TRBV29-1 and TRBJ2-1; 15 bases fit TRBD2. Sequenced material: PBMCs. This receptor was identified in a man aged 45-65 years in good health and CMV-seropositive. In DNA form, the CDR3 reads TGCAGCGTCCCACGGACTAGCGGGGGGGTTCGTGAGCAGTTCTTC. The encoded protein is CSVPRTSGGVREQFF.